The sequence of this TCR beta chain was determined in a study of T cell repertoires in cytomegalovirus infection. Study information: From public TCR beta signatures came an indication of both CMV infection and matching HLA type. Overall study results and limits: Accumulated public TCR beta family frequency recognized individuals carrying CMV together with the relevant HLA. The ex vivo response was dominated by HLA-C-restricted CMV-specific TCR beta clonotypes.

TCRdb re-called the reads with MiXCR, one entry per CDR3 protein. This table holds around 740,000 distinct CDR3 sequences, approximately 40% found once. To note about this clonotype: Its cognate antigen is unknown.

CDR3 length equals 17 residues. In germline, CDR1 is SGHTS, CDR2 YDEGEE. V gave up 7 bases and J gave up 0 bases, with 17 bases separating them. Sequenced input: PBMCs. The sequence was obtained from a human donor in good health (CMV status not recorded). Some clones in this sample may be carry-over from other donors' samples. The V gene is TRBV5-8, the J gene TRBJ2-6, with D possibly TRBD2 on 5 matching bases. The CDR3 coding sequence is TGTGCCAGCTTACTAGGGAGTCATCACTCTGGGGCCAACGTCCTGACTTTC. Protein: CASLLGSHHSGANVLTF.